The clone carrying this T cell receptor (beta chain) was observed at least ten times. Antigen: not known. This record comes from a study of regulatory T cells in long-lasting Graves disease. Combining iRepertoire HTBI primers with Arm-PCR of CDR3 regions, the authors built TCR beta libraries. Each CDR3 protein is one row after TCRdb ran MiXCR on the multiplex PCR reads. The sample lists 350,000 to 500,000 distinct CDR3 sequences, less than 20% seen once, with around a quarter in the top ten. Points from the study as a whole: Persistent patients shared some 2,500 public clonotypes among themselves. Newly diagnosed patients shared fewer, at more than 750.

The sample's time point: newly diagnosed GD, antithyroid drugs for less than 3 months. Construction of the TCR library relied on RNA isolated from PBMCs. From each patient, roughly 10 milliliters of peripheral blood was drawn and collected into an EDTA anticoagulant tube. The length of the CDR3 is 15 residues. The germline V and J ends were trimmed by 6 bases and 1 base, with 13 bases remaining between them. Germline V gene sequence: CDR1 MNHNS, CDR2 SASEGT. This same sample was also taken into another study, of T cells in Graves' hyperthyroidism and ophthalmopathy. That source reports: Diagnosis of hyperthyroidism was new in patients aged 18 to 65, and its duration was under 2 months. In making diagnoses, clinical symptoms, serum thyroxine and TRAb, thyroid ultrasound and orbital computed tomography were all used.

J is TRBJ1-5 and V is TRBV6-1, with D hard to call. The input for sequencing was peripheral blood mononuclear cells (PBMCs), taken at new diagnosis, from a patient treated with antithyroid drugs. The receptor's source is a woman aged 18-30 years with Graves disease. The DNA of the CDR3 is TGTGCCAGCAGAAACGCGGGGTTCAGCAATCAGCCCCAGCATTTT. Its translation is CASRNAGFSNQPQHF.